This T cell receptor beta chain stems from a study of blood T cell repertoires in COVID-19 (dated by TCRdb to about 2020). Background on the whole study: Samples from collaborators originated in the United States, Italy and Spain and spanned both the acute and convalescent phases of COVID-19. The material from the prospective study consisted of cDNA or gDNA derived from T cells, B-cell-depleted T cells, or PBMCs. Subjects who had been exposed to COVID-19, were actively infected with it, or had recovered from it provided the deeply sampled blood TCRbeta repertoires that made up the dataset. The repertoires were released in a freely available public database intended as a resource for research on the immune response to SARS-CoV-2. Samples came from the ongoing ImmuneRACE study (first 160 participants) plus 1,254 subjects from 6 global collaborators. Sample metadata almost always included a de-identified subject ID, COVID-19 status, age in years and sex. HLA class I and class II types, where available, came from metadata supplied by the sample provider rather than from assay-based typing. The paper's findings and limits, for the study overall: The quantity of clinical and demographic metadata differed by source and by participant and was supplied without curation.

Comment on this clone: Its antigen remains unidentified. It has no much larger one-base neighbor in the sample; base qualities were not kept.

The immunoSEQ Assay, a bias-controlled multiplex PCR, was used to amplify TCRbeta CDR3 regions from genomic DNA. In the original analysis: The number of nucleated cells in each sample was estimated by amplification of reference gene primers within the assay. Sequence reads were collapsed and filtered to measure the absolute abundance of every unique TCRbeta CDR3 rearrangement. Productive Simpson clonality was computed per sample as the square root of Simpson's diversity index over productive rearrangements. TCRdb took over this immuneACCESS table, retaining in-frame rearrangements with V and J assigned. Such tables are incomplete; in checked studies, under half of the missing clones stem from an unresolved V gene, and the remainder is unexplained. V, J and clone size were drawn from that table, and D and trimming were deduced from the DNA. Across this sample there are just over 150,000 clones, with approximately 86% seen only once. The ten largest clones add up to more than 6% of the sample.

One collaborating source in Seattle enrolled patients while the patients were actively infected and followed the patients over time throughout the course of disease. Collaborating institutions collected whole blood in K2EDTA tubes following their own protocols. For TCRbeta analysis, collaborators shipped samples in one of three forms: frozen whole blood, isolated PBMCs, or DNA extracted from either of those sample types. Sequencing was carried out using peripheral blood. The sequence was obtained from a woman aged 40 to 55 with COVID-19, enrolled during active disease.

CDR3 loop: CASGGHQGSGELFF. At the DNA level, the sequence is TGTGCCAGCGGGGGACACCAGGGATCAGGGGAGCTGTTTTTT. The chain was built from TRBV28 and TRBJ2-2; tentative D gene TRBD1, with 6 bases matching. Per the germline V gene, MDHEN is the CDR1 and SYDVKM is the CDR2. Spanning cysteine to phenylalanine, the CDR3 consists of 14 amino acids. The CDR3 DNA has 42 bases and is translated from base 1. The V and J ends are trimmed by 8 bases and 8 bases, leaving 18 bases between them. Beyond the CDR3, the reference TRBV28 and TRBJ2-2 genes provide the residues; the full variable domain reads: DVKVTQSSRYLVKRTGEKVFLECVQDMDHENMFWYRQDPGLGLRLIYFSYDVKMKEKGDIPEGYSVSREKKERFSLILESASTNQTSMYLCASGGHQGSGELFFGEGSRLTVL.